Listed below are T cell receptor beta chains from one sample, sequenced in a study of a mutant IDH1 vaccine in newly diagnosed glioma. The table came from immunoSEQ multiplex PCR; TCRdb's copy has only in-frame clones and leaves some out. The table shows tens of thousands of clones, with around 83% occurring only once. The sample here was peripheral blood mononuclear cells (PBMCs), taken from a glioma patient treated with radiotherapy, temozolomide or both. These receptors were obtained from a woman between 18 and 29 years old with glioma. Some clones in this sample may be carry-over from other donors' samples. Each CDR3 is given with its conserved first and last residue. D genes are given only for firm matches. Rows give clone size only sometimes, using once, few, many, or a class for an expanded clone.

cdr3_aa cdr3_nt clone_size d_call j_call v_call
CASSLLDRLNQPQHF TGCGCCAGCAGCTTGTTGGACAGGCTCAATCAGCCCCAGCATTTT few TRBD1 TRBJ1-5 TRBV5-1
CASSFGGSTYEQYF TGTGCCAGCAGCTTTGGGGGGTCGACCTACGAGCAGTACTTC - - TRBJ2-7 TRBV5-6
CATSRDRGAGGTDTQYF TGTGCCACCAGCAGAGATCGAGGCGCGGGAGGAACAGATACGCAGTATTTT once TRBD2 TRBJ2-3 TRBV15
CASSQDLTGTGGNEQFF TGTGCCAGCAGCCAAGATCTAACAGGGACAGGGGGCAATGAGCAGTTCTTC - TRBD1 TRBJ2-1 TRBV14
CASRPGDSGSYEQYF TGTGCCAGCAGACCGGGAGATAGCGGGAGCTACGAGCAGTACTTC once TRBD2 TRBJ2-7 TRBV6-5
CASSFACGGLRQPQHF TGTGCCAGCAGCTTCGCATGTGGAGGGCTGCGGCAGCCCCAGCATTTT - - TRBJ1-5 TRBV5-6
CASSPVDSYNSPLHF TGTGCCAGCTCACCTGTGGACTCCTATAATTCACCCCTCCACTTT - - TRBJ1-6 TRBV18
CAIWALRDTEAFF TGTGCCATCTGGGCCCTGAGGGACACTGAAGCTTTCTTT - - TRBJ1-1 TRBV10-3
CASSLGTSGGKETQYF TGTGCCAGCAGCCTCGGGACTAGCGGGGGGAAAGAGACCCAGTACTTC - TRBD2 TRBJ2-5 TRBV5-6
CASSPSDSLYGYTF TGCGCCAGCAGCCCATCTGACAGTCTCTATGGCTACACCTTC - - TRBJ1-2 TRBV5-1
CASSWRWDEQFF TGCGCCAGCAGCTGGCGATGGGATGAGCAGTTCTTC - - TRBJ2-1 TRBV5-1